This T cell receptor beta chain appears in the sequencing data of a study of T cells in Graves' hyperthyroidism and ophthalmopathy. Looking at the study overall: Blood was drawn when the patient was first diagnosed and still untreated. The study's findings and limits: In the blood, most expanded thyroid clonotypes above 0.001 appeared as well.

Amplified TCR beta CDR3 regions came from RNA transcripts. Initially, a first-round RT-PCR of the TCR CDR3 employed the HTBI primer set. Using its own MiXCR run on the multiplex PCR reads, TCRdb lists one record per CDR3 protein. The sample has approximately 400,000 distinct CDR3 sequences, around 14% seen once. V was clipped by 5 bases and J by 3 bases; unmatched bases: 9. Germline CDR1 and CDR2: GTSNPN and SVGIG (reference sequence). CDR3 size: 15 residues. Exclusion of patients followed from uncontrolled infection, other autoimmune disease, pregnancy or lactation. The diagnoses drew upon clinical symptoms, serum thyroxine and TRAb, thyroid ultrasound and orbital computed tomography. Concerning this clonotype: No antigen is known for it.

This sequence was found in a woman aged 18 to 35 with Graves' hyperthyroidism that later progressed to Graves' ophthalmopathy. Material: blood. V gene TRBV30 combines with J gene TRBJ1-1, with 10 bases aligning to TRBD1. CDR3 DNA: TGTGCCTGGGACCGCCCCGGGACAGGGGACACTGAAGCTTTCTTT. As protein: CAWDRPGTGDTEAFF.